The 5 T cell receptor beta chains below all came from one sample that was sequenced in a study of blood T cell repertoires in COVID-19. Data came from immunoSEQ multiplex PCR; TCRdb stores just in-frame clones and leaves some out. Here the sample spans 120,000 or so clones, around 83% being singletons. Sequences were obtained from peripheral blood. The origin of the receptors is a woman aged 45-65 years with acute or convalescent COVID-19.

J is TRBJ1-2 and V is TRBV10-2; 8 bases are shared with TRBD1. The CDR3 covers 15 residues. Unmatched junction bases numbered 6, after V lost 0 bases and J lost 6 bases. Germline CDR1 and CDR2: WSHSY and SAAADI. CDR3 residues: CASSESGQGANGYTF. In nucleotides, the CDR3 is TGCGCCAGCAGTGAGTCGGGGCAGGGGGCGAATGGCTACACCTTC.

J is TRBJ1-5 and V is TRBV6-5, with 7 bases matching TRBD1. Losses at the gene ends were 4 bases for V and 3 bases for J; bases not matched to a gene: 9. From germline, CDR1 is MNHEY and CDR2 SVGAGI. CDR3 length: 16 residues. The CDR3 spells CASSSKPGQLNQPQHF. Written as DNA, the CDR3 is TGTGCCAGCAGTTCTAAACCGGGACAGCTCAATCAGCCCCAGCATTTT.

In its sample, this clone was seen a few times. The rearrangement links TRBV5-1 to TRBJ1-4; D remains ambiguous. This CDR3 spans 16 amino acids. CDR1 is SGHRS and CDR2 is YFSETQ in the germline V gene. Between the trimmed V and J ends, which lost 2 bases and 0 bases, there was a span of 11 bases. The CDR3 reads CASSFDKQATNEKLFF. In nucleotides, the CDR3 is TGCGCCAGCAGCTTTGACAAGCAAGCAACTAATGAAAAACTGTTTTTT.

The V call is TRBV7-3, the J call TRBJ1-1, with 7 bases that match TRBD1. CDR3 length: 15 residues. With 0 bases clipped from V and 7 bases from J, the junction kept 8 bases outside the gene matches. CDR1 and CDR2 from the germline V gene are SGHTA and FQGTGA. The CDR3 DNA reads as TGTGCCAGCAGCTTAACAAGGGGGCGAGATAGTGAAGCTTTCTTT. The encoded protein is CASSLTRGRDSEAFF.

The V gene is TRBV18, the J gene TRBJ1-5; possible D gene TRBD1, 5 bases. Between the trimmed V and J ends, which lost 1 base and 0 bases, there was a span of 13 bases. This CDR3 comprises 17 residues. Germline assignment: CDR1 KGHSH and CDR2 LQKENI. The CDR3 DNA follows: TGTGCCAGCTCACCACTCCAGGGCGACCTTAGCAATCAGCCCCAGCATTTT. Protein: CASSPLQGDLSNQPQHF.